This T cell receptor beta chain was retrieved from a study of CDR3 diversity in severe acne. TCRdb used MiXCR to reprocess the PCR reads, holding one entry per CDR3 protein. The data contain about 76,000 distinct CDR3 sequences, 45% to 65% of them singletons. This clonotype rates as medium-sized. This CDR3 region has 13 residues. Trimming pared 0 bases from V and 2 bases from J, leaving 5 bases between. Germline assignment: CDR1 LNHNV and CDR2 YYDKDF (reference sequence). The sequence was obtained from a male donor in good health, without acne. What was sequenced was blood. The chain combines TRBV15 with TRBJ2-7; D call uncertain. The CDR3 reads CATSRDLAYEQYF. The CDR3 DNA reads TGTGCCACCAGCAGAGATTTGGCCTACGAGCAGTACTTC.